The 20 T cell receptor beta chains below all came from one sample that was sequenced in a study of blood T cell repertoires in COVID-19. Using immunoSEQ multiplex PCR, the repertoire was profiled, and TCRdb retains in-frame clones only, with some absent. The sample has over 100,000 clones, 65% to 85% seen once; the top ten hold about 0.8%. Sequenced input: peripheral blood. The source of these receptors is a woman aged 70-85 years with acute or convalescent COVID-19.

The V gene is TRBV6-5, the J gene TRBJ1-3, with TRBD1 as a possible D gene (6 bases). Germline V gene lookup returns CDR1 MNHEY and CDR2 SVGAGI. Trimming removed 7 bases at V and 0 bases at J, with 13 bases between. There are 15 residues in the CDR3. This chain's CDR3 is CASNLDSISGNTIYF. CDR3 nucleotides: TGTGCCAGCAACCTGGACAGTATCTCTGGAAACACCATATATTTT.

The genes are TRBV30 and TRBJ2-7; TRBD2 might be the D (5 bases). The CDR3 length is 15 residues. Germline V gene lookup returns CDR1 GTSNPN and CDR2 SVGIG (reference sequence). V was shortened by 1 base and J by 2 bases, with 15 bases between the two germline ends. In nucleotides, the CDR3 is TGTGCCTGGAGTGCCCCTGAGGGCTATCCCTACGAGCAGTACTTC. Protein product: CAWSAPEGYPYEQYF.

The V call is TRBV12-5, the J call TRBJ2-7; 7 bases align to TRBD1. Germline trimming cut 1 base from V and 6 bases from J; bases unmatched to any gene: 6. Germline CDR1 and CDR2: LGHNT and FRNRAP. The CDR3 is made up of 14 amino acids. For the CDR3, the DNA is TGTGCTAGTGGTTTGGGACAGGGCGTAGGCGAGCAGTACTTC. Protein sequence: CASGLGQGVGEQYF.

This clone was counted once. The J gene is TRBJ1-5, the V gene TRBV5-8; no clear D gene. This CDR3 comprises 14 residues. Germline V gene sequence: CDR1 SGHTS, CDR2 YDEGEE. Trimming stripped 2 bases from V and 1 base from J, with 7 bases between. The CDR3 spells CASSFPGSNQPQHF. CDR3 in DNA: TGTGCCAGCAGCTTTCCGGGGAGCAATCAGCCCCAGCATTTT.

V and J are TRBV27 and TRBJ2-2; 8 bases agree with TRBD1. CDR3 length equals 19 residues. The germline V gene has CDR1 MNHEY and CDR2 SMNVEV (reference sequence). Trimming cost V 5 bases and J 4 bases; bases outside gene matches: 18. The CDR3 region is CASSPRLEPIQGGTGELFF. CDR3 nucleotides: TGTGCCAGCAGTCCCCGGTTAGAACCAATACAGGGGGGCACCGGGGAGCTGTTTTTT.

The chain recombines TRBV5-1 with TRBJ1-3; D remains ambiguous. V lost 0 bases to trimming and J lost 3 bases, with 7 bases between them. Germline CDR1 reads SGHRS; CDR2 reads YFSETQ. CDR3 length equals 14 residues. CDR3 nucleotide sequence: TGCGCCAGCAGCTTGGACGGTAATGGAAACACCATATATTTT. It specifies CASSLDGNGNTIYF. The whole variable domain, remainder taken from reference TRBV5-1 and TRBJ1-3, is KAGVTQTPRYLIKTRGQQVTLSCSPISGHRSVSWYQQTPGQGLQFLFEYFSETQRNKGNFPGRFSGRQFSNSRSEMNVSTLELGDSALYLCASSLDGNGNTIYFGEGSWLTVV.

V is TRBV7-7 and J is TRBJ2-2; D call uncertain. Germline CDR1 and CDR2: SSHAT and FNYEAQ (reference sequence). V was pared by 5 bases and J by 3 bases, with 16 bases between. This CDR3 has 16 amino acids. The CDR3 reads CASSPSARSDTGELFF. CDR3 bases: TGTGCCAGCAGCCCCTCGGCGAGGTCGGACACCGGGGAGCTGTTTTTT.

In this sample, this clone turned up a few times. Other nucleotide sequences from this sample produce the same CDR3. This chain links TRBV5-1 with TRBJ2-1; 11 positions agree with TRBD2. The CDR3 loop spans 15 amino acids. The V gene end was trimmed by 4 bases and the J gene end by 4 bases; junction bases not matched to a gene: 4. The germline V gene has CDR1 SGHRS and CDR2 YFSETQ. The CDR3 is CASSPGLAGYNEQFF. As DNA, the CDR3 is TGCGCCAGCAGCCCTGGACTAGCGGGTTACAATGAGCAGTTCTTC.

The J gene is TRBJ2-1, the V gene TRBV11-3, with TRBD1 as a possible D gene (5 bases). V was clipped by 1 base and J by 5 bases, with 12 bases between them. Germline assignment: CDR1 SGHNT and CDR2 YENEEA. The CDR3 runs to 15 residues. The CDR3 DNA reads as TGTGCCAGCAGCTTAGCTCCGACAGAACACAATGAGCAGTTCTTC. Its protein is CASSLAPTEHNEQFF.

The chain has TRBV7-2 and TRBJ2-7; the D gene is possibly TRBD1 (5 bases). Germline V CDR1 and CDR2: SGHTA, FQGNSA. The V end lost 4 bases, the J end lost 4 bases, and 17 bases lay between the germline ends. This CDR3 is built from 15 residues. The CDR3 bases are TGTGCCAGCAGCTCCCGAGGTGGGGCTGAATACGAGCAGTACTTC. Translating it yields CASSSRGGAEYEQYF.

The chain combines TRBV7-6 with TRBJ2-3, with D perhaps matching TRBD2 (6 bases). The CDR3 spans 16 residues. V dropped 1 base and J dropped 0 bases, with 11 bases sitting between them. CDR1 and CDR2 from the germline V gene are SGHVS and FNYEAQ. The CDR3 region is CASSLGGGVSTDTQYF. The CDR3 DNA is TGTGCCAGCAGCTTAGGCGGCGGGGTTAGCACAGATACGCAGTATTTT.

CDR3 residues: CAISEAGSPYGYTF. The CDR3 nucleotides are TGTGCCATCAGTGAGGCGGGGTCCCCCTATGGCTACACCTTC. The rearrangement joins TRBV10-3 to TRBJ1-2; D is unresolved. V lost 2 bases to trimming and J lost 4 bases, with 11 bases between them. CDR3 length: 14 amino acids. Germline CDR1 is ENHRY and CDR2 is SYGVKD.

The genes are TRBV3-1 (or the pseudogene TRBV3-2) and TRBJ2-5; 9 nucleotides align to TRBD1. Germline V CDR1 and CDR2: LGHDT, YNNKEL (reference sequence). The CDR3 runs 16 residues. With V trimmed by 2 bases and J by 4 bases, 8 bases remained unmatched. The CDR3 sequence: CASSQWTGASLETQYF. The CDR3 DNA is TGTGCCAGCAGCCAATGGACAGGGGCTTCGCTAGAGACCCAGTACTTC.

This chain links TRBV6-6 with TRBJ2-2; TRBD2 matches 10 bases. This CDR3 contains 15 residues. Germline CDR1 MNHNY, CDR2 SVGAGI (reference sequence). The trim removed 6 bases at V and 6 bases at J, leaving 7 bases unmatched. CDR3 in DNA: TGTGCCAGCAGCCAACTAGCGGGAACGGCCGGGGAGCTGTTTTTT. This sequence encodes CASSQLAGTAGELFF.

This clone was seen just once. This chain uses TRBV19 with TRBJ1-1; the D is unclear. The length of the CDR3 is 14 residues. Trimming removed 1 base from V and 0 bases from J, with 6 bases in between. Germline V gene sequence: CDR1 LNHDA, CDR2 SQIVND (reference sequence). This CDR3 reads CASSIVGVNTEAFF. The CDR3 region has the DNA TGTGCCAGTAGTATAGTCGGGGTGAACACTGAAGCTTTCTTT.

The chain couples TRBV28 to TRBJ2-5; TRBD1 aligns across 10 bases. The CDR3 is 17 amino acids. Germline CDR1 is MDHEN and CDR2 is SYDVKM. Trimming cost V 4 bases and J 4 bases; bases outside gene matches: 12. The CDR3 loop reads CASSYHGQGVWGETQYF. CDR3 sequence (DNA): TGTGCCAGCAGTTATCATGGACAGGGGGTATGGGGAGAGACCCAGTACTTC.

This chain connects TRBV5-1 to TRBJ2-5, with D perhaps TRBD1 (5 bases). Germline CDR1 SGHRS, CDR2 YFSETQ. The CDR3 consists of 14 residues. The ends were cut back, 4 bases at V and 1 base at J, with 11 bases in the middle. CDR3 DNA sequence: TGCGCCAGCAGCGGAACGACAGTCCAAGAGACCCAGTACTTC. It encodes CASSGTTVQETQYF.

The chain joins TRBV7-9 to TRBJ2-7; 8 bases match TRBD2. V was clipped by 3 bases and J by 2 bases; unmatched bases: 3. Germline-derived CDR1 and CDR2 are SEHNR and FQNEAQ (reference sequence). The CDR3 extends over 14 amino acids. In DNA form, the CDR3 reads TGTGCCAGCAGCTTGGGTAGCGGGACCTACGAGCAGTACTTC. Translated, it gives CASSLGSGTYEQYF.

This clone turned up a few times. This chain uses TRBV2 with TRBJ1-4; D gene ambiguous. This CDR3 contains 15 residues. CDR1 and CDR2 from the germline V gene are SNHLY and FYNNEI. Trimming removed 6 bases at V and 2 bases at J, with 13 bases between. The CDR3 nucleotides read TGTGCCAGCAGCCCTTTGGCGGGTACTAATGAAAAACTGTTTTTT. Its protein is CASSPLAGTNEKLFF.

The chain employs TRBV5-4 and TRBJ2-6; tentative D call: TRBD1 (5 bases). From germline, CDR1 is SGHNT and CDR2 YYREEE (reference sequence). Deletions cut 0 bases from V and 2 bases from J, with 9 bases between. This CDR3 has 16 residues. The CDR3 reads CASSLAGNPGANVLTF. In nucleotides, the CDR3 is TGTGCCAGCAGCTTGGCAGGGAACCCTGGGGCCAACGTCCTGACTTTC.